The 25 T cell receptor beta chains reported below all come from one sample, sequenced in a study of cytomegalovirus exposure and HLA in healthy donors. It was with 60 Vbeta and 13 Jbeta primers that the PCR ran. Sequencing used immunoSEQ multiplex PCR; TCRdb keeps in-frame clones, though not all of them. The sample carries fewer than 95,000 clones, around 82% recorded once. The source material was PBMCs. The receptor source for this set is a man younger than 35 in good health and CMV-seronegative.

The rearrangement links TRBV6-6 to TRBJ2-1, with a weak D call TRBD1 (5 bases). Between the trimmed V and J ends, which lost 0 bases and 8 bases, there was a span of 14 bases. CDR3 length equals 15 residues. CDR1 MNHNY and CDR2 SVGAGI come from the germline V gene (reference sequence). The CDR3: CASSYSQGSYDEQFF. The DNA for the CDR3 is TGTGCCAGCAGTTACTCCCAGGGTTCATACGATGAGCAGTTCTTC.

CDR3 in amino acids: CASSYGQGEYGYTF. Here the CDR3 DNA reads TGCGCCAGCAGCTACGGACAGGGAGAATATGGCTACACCTTC. The J gene is TRBJ1-2, the V gene TRBV5-1, with 8 bases aligning to TRBD1. Germline V gene data show CDR1 as SGHRS and CDR2 as YFSETQ. CDR3 size: 14 residues. J lost 5 bases, V lost 3 bases, and 6 bases had no gene match.

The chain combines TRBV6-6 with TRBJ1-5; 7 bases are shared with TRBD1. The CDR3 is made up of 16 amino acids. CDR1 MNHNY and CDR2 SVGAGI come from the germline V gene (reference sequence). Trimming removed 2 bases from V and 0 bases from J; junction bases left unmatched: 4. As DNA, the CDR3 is TGTGCCAGCAGTTACGGAGGGGGCGATAGCAATCAGCCCCAGCATTTT. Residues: CASSYGGGDSNQPQHF.

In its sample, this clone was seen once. This CDR3 reads CAISSGQGNSPLHF. The DNA for the CDR3 is TGTGCCATCAGCTCTGGACAGGGTAATTCACCCCTCCACTTT. The chain links TRBV10-3 to TRBJ1-6; 8 bases line up with TRBD1. The CDR3 is 14 residues long. Trimming took 6 bases from V and 6 from J; bases not matched to a gene: 4. Germline V gene data show CDR1 as ENHRY and CDR2 as SYGVKD.

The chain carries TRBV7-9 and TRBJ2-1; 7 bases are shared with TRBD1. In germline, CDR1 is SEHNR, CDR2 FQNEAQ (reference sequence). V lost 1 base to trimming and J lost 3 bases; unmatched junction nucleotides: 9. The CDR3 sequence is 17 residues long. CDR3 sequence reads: CASSLGGWDRDYNEQFF. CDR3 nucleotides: TGTGCCAGCAGCTTAGGAGGTTGGGACAGAGACTACAATGAGCAGTTCTTC.

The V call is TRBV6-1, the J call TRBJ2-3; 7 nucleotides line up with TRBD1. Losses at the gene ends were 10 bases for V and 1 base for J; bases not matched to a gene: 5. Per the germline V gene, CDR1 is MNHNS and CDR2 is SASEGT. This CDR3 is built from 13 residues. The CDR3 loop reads CATQRGRTDTQYF. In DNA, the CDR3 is TGTGCCACGCAGAGGGGGCGCACAGATACGCAGTATTTT.

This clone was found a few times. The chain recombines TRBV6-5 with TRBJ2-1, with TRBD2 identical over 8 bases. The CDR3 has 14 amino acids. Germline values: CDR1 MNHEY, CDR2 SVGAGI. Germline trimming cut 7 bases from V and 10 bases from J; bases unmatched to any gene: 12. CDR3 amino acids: CASTSVSSGREQFF. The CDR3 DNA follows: TGTGCCAGCACTTCCGTCTCAAGCGGGAGAGAGCAGTTCTTC.

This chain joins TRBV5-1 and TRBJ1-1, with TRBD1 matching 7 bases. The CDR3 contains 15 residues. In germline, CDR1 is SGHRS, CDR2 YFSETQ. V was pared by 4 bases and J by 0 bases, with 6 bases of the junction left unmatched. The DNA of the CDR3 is TGCGCCAGCAGCGGAGAGACAGGGATGAACACTGAAGCTTTCTTT. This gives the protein CASSGETGMNTEAFF.

CDR3 sequence reads: CASTGTPGNQPQHF. CDR3 sequence (DNA): TGTGCCAGCACGGGGACACCTGGTAATCAGCCCCAGCATTTT. The chain recombines TRBV28 with TRBJ1-5; D is possibly TRBD1 (6 bases). V shed 7 bases and J shed 4 bases, with 14 bases lying between them. Per the germline V gene, CDR1 is MDHEN and CDR2 is SYDVKM. This CDR3 has 14 amino acids.

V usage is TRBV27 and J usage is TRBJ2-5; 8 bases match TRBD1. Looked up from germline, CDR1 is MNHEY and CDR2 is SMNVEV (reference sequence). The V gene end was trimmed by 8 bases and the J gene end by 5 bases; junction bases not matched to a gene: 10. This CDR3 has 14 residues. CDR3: CASGLGQGGETQYF. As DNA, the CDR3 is TGTGCCAGCGGGTTAGGACAGGGTGGCGAGACCCAGTACTTC.

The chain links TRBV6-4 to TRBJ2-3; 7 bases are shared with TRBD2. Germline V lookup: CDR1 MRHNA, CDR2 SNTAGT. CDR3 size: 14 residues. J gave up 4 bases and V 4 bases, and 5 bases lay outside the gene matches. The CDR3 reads CASSGAGDADTQYF. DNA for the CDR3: TGTGCCAGCAGTGGGGCGGGGGACGCAGATACGCAGTATTTT.

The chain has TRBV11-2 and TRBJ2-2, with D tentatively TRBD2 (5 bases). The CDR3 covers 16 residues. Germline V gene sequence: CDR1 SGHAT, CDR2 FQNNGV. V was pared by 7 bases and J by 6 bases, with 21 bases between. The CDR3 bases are TGTGCCAGCACCCTAGTTCAGGACTTGGGCGCCGGGGAGCTGTTTTTT. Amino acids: CASTLVQDLGAGELFF. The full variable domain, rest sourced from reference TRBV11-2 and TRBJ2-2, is EAGVAQSPRYKIIEKRQSVAFWCNPISGHATLYWYQQILGQGPKLLIQFQNNGVVDDSQLPKDRFSAERLKGVDSTLKIQPAKLEDSAVYLCASTLVQDLGAGELFFGEGSRLTVL.

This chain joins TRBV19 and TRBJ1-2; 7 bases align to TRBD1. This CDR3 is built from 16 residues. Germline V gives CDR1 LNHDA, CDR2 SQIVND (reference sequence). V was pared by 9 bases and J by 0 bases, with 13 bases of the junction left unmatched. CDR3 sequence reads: CASRSGGQKANYGYTF. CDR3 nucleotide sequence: TGTGCCAGCCGTTCCGGGGGACAGAAAGCTAACTATGGCTACACCTTC.

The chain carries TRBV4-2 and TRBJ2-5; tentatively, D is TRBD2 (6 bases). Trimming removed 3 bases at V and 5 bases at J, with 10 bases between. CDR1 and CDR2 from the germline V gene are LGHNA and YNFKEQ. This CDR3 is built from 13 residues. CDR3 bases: TGTGCCAGCAGCCAGGCGGGGACGGAGACCCAGTACTTC. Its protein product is CASSQAGTETQYF.

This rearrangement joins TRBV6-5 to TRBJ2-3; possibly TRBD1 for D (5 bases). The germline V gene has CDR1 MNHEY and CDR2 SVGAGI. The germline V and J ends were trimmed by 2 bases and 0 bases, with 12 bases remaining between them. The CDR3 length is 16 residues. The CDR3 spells CASSYGAARSTDTQYF. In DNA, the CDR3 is TGTGCCAGCAGTTACGGGGCAGCACGTAGCACAGATACGCAGTATTTT.

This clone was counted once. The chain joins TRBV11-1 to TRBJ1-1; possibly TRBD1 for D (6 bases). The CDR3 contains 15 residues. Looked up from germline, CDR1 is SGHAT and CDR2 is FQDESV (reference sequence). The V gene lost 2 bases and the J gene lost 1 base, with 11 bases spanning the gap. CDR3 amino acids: CASSLITGWNTEAFF. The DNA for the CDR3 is TGTGCCAGCAGCTTAATAACAGGGTGGAACACTGAAGCTTTCTTT. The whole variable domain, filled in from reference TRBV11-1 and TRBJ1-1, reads EAEVAQSPRYKITEKSQAVAFWCDPISGHATLYWYRQILGQGPELLVQFQDESVVDDSQLPKDRFSAERLKGVDSTLKIQPAELGDSAMYLCASSLITGWNTEAFFGQGTRLTVV.

The CDR3 here is CASSLETGTYNEQFF. CDR3 sequence (DNA): TGTGCCAGCAGCTTAGAGACCGGGACATACAATGAGCAGTTCTTC. This chain connects TRBV7-8 to TRBJ2-1; a possible D gene is TRBD1 (6 bases). CDR1 is SGHVS, CDR2 FQNEAQ, per germline. The germline V and J ends were trimmed by 1 base and 4 bases, with 11 bases remaining between them. The CDR3 covers 15 residues. The full variable domain, in which reference TRBV7-8 and TRBJ2-1 provide the parts outside the CDR3, is GAGVSQSPRYKVAKRGQDVALRCDPISGHVSLFWYQQALGQGPEFLTYFQNEAQLDKSGLPSDRFFAERPEGSVSTLKIQRTQQEDSAVYLCASSLETGTYNEQFFGPGTRLTVL.

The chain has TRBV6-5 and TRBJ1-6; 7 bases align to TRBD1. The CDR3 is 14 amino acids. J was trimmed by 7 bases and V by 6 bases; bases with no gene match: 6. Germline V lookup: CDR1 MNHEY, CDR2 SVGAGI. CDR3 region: CASSLTGWNSPLHF. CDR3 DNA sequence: TGTGCCAGCAGCCTGACAGGGTGGAATTCACCCCTCCACTTT.

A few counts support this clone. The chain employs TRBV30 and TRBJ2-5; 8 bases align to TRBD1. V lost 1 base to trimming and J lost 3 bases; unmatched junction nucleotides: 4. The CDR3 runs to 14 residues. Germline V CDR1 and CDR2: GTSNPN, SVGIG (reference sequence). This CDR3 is CAWSAGQGKETQYF. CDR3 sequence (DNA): TGTGCCTGGAGTGCCGGACAGGGCAAAGAGACCCAGTACTTC.

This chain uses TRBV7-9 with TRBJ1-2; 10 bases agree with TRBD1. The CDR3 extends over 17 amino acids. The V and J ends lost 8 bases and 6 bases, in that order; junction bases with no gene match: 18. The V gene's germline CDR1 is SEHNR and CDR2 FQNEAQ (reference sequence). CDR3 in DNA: TGTGCCAGCCCGGAAACGTTAACCGGGACAGGGGCTGATGGCTACACCTTC. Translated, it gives CASPETLTGTGADGYTF.

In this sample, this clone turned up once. In DNA form, the CDR3 reads TGCGCCAGCAGCTGGGGGGACAGAGACACCGGGGAGCTGTTTTTT. The encoded protein is CASSWGDRDTGELFF. J is TRBJ2-2 and V is TRBV5-1; tentatively, D is TRBD1 (7 bases). The CDR3 runs 15 residues. The germline V gene has CDR1 SGHRS and CDR2 YFSETQ. V lost 3 bases to trimming and J lost 3 bases, with 12 bases between them.

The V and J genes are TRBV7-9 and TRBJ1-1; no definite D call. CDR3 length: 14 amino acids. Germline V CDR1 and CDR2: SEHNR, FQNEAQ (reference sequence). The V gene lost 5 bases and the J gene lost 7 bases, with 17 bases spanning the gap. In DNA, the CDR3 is TGTGCCAGCAGCCTCGAACGGAGGTGGATTGAAGCTTTCTTT. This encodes CASSLERRWIEAFF.

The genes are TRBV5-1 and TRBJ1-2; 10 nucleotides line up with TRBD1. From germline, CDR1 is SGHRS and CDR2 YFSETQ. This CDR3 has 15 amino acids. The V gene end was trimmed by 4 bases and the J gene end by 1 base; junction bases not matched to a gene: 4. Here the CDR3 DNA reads TGCGCCAGCAGCACGGGACAGGGGAGTAACTATGGCTACACCTTC. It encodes CASSTGQGSNYGYTF.

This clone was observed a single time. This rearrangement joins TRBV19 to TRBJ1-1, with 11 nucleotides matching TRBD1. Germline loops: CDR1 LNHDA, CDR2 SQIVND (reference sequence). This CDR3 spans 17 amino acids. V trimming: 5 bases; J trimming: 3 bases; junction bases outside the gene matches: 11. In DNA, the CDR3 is TGTGCCAGTAGTGTCGTTCCGGGACAGGGGGTGGACACTGAAGCTTTCTTT. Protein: CASSVVPGQGVDTEAFF. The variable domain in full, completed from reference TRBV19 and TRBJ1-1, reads DGGITQSPKYLFRKEGQNVTLSCEQNLNHDAMYWYRQDPGQGLRLIYYSQIVNDFQKGDIAEGYSVSREKKESFPLTVTSAQKNPTAFYLCASSVVPGQGVDTEAFFGQGTRLTVV.

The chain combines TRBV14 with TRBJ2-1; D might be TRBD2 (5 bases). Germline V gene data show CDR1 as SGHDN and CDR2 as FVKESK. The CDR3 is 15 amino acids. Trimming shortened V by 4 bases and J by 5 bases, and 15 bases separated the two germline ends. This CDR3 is CASSPLRPGDNEQFF. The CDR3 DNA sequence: TGTGCCAGCAGCCCTTTGCGACCCGGGGACAATGAGCAGTTCTTC.